This TCR beta chain comes out of a study of shared clonotypes between healthy human individuals. Study results and caveats: When compared with the clonotypes that were shared by all four sorted-subset donors, the non-shared clonotypes turned out to have lower generation probabilities. Roughly 5% was the fraction of naive CD4 clonotypes found shared across a few donors.

This clone was recorded only once. Antigen: not known. The CDR3 has 15 residues. Germline-derived CDR1 and CDR2 are MDHEN and SYDVKM. Trimming took 2 bases from V and 1 from J; bases not matched to a gene: 3. At a deep level, the assay was run. Assay: immunoSEQ multiplex PCR; the TCRdb copy retains only in-frame clones and omits some. The repertoire includes roughly 1 million clones, approximately 72% of them detected once, and 1.4% to 1.5% sits in the top ten. The investigators split CD4+ cells into a CD45RA+ naive subset and a CD45RA-negative memory subset. The receptor was isolated from a man younger than 30 in good health. This chain links TRBV28 with TRBJ2-5, with 8 bases that match TRBD1. Sequences were obtained from memory CD4+ T cells sorted from blood. Indicated subset: CD45RA-negative fraction. The CDR3 coding sequence is TGTGCCAGCAGTTTACCTCAGGGGGCCCAAGAGACCCAGTACTTC. Translating it yields CASSLPQGAQETQYF.